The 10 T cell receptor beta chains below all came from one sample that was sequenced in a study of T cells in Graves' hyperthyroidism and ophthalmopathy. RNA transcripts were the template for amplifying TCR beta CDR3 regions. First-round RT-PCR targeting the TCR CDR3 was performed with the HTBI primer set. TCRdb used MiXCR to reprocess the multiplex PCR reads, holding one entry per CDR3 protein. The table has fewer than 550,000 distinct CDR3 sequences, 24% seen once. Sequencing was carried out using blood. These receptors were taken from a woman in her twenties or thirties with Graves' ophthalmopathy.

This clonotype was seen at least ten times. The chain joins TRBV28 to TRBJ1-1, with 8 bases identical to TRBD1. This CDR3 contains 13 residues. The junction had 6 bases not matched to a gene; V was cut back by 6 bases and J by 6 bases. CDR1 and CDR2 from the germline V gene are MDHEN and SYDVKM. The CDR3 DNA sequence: TGTGCCAGCAGCAACAGGGGGAGGTCTGAAGCTTTCTTT. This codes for CASSNRGRSEAFF.

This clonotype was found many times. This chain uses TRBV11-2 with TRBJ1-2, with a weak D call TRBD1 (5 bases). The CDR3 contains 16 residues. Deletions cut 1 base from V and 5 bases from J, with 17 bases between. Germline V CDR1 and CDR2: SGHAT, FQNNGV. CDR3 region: CASSLGVGRDGYGYTF. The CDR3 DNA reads TGTGCCAGCAGCTTAGGGGTAGGCAGGGACGGATATGGCTACACCTTC.

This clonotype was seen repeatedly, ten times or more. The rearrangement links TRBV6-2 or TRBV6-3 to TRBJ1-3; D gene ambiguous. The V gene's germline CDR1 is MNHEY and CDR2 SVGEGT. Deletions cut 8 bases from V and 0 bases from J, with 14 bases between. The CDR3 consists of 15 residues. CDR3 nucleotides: TGTGCCAGCGGGAACAGCCTGAACTCTGGAAACACCATATATTTT. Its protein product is CASGNSLNSGNTIYF.

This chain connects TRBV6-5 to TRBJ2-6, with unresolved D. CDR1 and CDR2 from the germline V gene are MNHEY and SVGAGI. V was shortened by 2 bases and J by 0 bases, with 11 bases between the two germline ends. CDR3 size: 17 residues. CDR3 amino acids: CASSYPATRSGANVLTF. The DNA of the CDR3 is TGTGCCAGCAGTTACCCAGCGACCCGCTCTGGGGCCAACGTCCTGACTTTC.

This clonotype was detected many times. CDR3 protein: CASSRDRDPHEQYF. The CDR3 coding sequence is TGTGCCAGCAGCCGGGACAGGGATCCCCACGAGCAGTACTTC. V gene TRBV13 combines with J gene TRBJ2-7, with 9 bases aligning to TRBD1. J was trimmed by 5 bases and V by 5 bases; bases with no gene match: 7. CDR1 is PRHDT, CDR2 FYEKMQ, per germline (reference sequence). This CDR3 comprises 14 residues.

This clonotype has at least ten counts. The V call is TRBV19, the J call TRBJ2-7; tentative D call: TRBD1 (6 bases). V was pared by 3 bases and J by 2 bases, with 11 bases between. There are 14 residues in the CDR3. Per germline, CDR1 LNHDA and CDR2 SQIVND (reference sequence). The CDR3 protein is CASSIATGTYEQYF. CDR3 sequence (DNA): TGTGCCAGTAGTATCGCGACAGGCACCTACGAGCAGTACTTC.

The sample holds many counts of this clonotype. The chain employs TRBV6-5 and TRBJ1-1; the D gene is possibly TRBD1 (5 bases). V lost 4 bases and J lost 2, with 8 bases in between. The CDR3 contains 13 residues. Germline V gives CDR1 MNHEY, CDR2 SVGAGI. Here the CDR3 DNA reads TGTGCCAGCAGTTGGGGGGACAACACTGAAGCTTTCTTT. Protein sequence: CASSWGDNTEAFF.

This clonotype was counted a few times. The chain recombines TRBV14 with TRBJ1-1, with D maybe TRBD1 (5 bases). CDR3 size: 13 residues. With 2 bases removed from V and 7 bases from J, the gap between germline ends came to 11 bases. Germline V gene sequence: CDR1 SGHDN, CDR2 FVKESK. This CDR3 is CASSQRQGLEAFF. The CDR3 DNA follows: TGTGCCAGCAGCCAACGGCAGGGCCTTGAAGCTTTCTTT.

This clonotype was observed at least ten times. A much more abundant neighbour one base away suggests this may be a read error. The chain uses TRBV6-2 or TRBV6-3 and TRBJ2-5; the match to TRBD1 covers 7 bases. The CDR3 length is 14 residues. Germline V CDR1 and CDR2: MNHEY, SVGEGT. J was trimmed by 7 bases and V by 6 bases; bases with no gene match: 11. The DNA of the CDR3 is TGTGCCAGCAGGACGACAGGGAATCAGGGGACCCAGTACTTC. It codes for CASRTTGNQGTQYF.

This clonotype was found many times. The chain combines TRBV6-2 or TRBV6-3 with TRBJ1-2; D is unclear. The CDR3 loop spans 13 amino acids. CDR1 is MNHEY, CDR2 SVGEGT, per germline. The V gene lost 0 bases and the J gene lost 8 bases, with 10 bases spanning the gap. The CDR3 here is CASSYSIRYGYTF. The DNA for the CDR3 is TGTGCCAGCAGTTACTCGATACGTTACGGCTACACCTTC.